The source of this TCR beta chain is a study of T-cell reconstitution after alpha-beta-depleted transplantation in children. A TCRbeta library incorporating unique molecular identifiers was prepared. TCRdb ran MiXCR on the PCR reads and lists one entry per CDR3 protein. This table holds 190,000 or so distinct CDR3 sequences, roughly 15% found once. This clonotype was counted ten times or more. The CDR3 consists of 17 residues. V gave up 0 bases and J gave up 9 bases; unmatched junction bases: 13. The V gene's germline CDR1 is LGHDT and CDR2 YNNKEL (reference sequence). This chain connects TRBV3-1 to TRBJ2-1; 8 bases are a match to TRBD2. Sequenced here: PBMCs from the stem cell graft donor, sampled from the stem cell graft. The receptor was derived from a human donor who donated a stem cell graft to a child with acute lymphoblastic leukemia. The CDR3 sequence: CASSQDEGLVLSTEQFF. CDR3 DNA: TGTGCCAGCAGCCAAGATGAGGGACTAGTTTTATCCACTGAGCAGTTCTTC.